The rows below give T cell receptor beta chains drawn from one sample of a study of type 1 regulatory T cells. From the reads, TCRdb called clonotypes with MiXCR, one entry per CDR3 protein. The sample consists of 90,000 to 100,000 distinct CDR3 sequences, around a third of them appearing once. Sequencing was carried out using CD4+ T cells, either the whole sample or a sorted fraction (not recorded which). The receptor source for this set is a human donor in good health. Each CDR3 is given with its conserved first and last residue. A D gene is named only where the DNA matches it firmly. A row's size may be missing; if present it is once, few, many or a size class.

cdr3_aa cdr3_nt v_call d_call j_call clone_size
CSVGVGNGGYTF TGCAGCGTGGGGGTAGGAAACGGTGGCTACACCTTC TRBV29-1 NA TRBJ1-2 NA
CASSLEEDRVVGNQPQHF TGCGCCAGCAGCTTAGAGGAGGACAGGGTAGTCGGCAATCAGCCCCAGCATTTT TRBV5-1 TRBD1 TRBJ1-5 NA
CASSKSTSGDNEQFF TGTGCCAGCAGCAAATCAACTAGCGGAGACAATGAGCAGTTCTTC TRBV21-1 NA TRBJ2-1 NA
CASSPRVPTTNEKLFF TGTGCCAGCAGCCCCCGGGTCCCCACAACTAATGAAAAACTGTTTTTT TRBV7-8 NA TRBJ1-4 few
CAWSVGVGGEQFF TGTGCCTGGAGTGTGGGAGTGGGCGGTGAGCAGTTCTTC TRBV30 NA TRBJ2-1 NA
CASSLAQGLNEQFF TGTGCCAGCAGCTTAGCTCAGGGCCTTAATGAGCAGTTCTTC TRBV7-9 NA TRBJ2-1 NA
CAITGDNEQFF TGTGCCATCACAGGGGATAATGAGCAGTTCTTC TRBV10-3 NA TRBJ2-1 NA
CSAKGGQTLGEQFF TGCAGTGCCAAGGGGGGACAGACCTTGGGGGAGCAGTTCTTC TRBV20-1 NA TRBJ2-1 NA
CASGLRVDSPLHF TGTGCCAGCGGGCTCAGGGTCGATTCACCCCTCCACTTT TRBV7-3 NA TRBJ1-6 few
CAIRTGTASYNEQFF TGTGCCATCAGGACGGGGACAGCCTCCTACAATGAGCAGTTCTTC TRBV10-3 TRBD1 TRBJ2-1 NA
CSARDQGSTEAFF TGCAGTGCTAGAGACCAGGGGAGCACTGAAGCTTTCTTT TRBV20-1 NA TRBJ1-1 NA
CASSELLRYNEQFF TGCGCCAGCAGTGAACTGCTGCGGTACAATGAGCAGTTCTTC TRBV10-1 NA TRBJ2-1 few
CASSLTDSGPGELFF TGTGCCAGCAGTTTAACTGATAGCGGGCCCGGGGAGCTGTTTTTT TRBV12-3/TRBV12-4 TRBD2 TRBJ2-2 NA
CASRNREAGIVDTQYF TGTGCCAGCCGCAACCGTGAAGCGGGGATCGTAGATACGCAGTATTTT TRBV11-1 TRBD2 TRBJ2-3 NA
CASSEAGLAGWQLEQFF TGTGCCAGCAGTGAAGCGGGATTAGCGGGATGGCAGCTTGAGCAGTTCTTC TRBV6-1 TRBD2 TRBJ2-1 NA
CAWSVLGRETQYF TGTGCCTGGAGTGTACTGGGACGAGAGACCCAGTACTTC TRBV30 NA TRBJ2-5 few
CSARDYRGDYGYTF TGCAGTGCTAGAGATTACAGGGGGGACTATGGCTACACCTTC TRBV20-1 TRBD1 TRBJ1-2 few
CASSQAGGHEKLFF TGTGCCAGCAGCCAAGCAGGGGGTCATGAAAAACTGTTTTTT TRBV4-2 TRBD1 TRBJ1-4 NA
CSVPSPPREKTDTQYF TGCAGCGTCCCGTCTCCCCCGAGGGAGAAAACAGATACGCAGTATTTT TRBV29-1 NA TRBJ2-3 few
CSARDRDSEIPDTQYF TGCAGTGCTAGAGATCGAGACAGTGAAATTCCAGATACGCAGTATTTT TRBV20-1 NA TRBJ2-3 NA
CSATPQGSYEQYF TGCAGTGCCACACCCCAGGGCTCCTACGAGCAGTACTTC TRBV20-1 NA TRBJ2-7 many
CASSSDMAYNEQFF TGTGCCAGTAGTAGCGATATGGCCTACAATGAGCAGTTCTTC TRBV19 NA TRBJ2-1 NA
CASSLGTSGITYEQYF TGCGCCAGCAGCCTCGGGACTAGCGGGATAACCTACGAGCAGTACTTC TRBV5-1 TRBD2 TRBJ2-7 NA
CASSIVGANTGELFF TGTGCCAGTAGTATAGTAGGGGCGAACACCGGGGAGCTGTTTTTT TRBV19 NA TRBJ2-2 few
CASSEEYPGETQYF TGTGCCAGCAGTGAAGAGTACCCGGGCGAGACCCAGTACTTC TRBV6-1 NA TRBJ2-5 few
CSVEPAAGTKTQYF TGCAGCGTTGAGCCGGCGGCGGGTACTAAAACCCAGTACTTC TRBV29-1 NA TRBJ2-5 NA
CSVTGLGEKLFF TGCAGCGTTACAGGACTGGGTGAAAAACTGTTTTTT TRBV29-1 NA TRBJ1-4 NA
CASSSHSYEQYF TGTGCCAGCAGCTCGCACTCCTACGAGCAGTACTTC TRBV7-2 NA TRBJ2-7 NA
CSASSSAPVSYNEQFF TGCAGTGCTAGCAGTAGTGCCCCAGTGTCCTACAATGAGCAGTTCTTC TRBV20-1 NA TRBJ2-1 many
CASSLQGERDEQYF TGCGCCAGCAGCTTACAGGGGGAAAGGGACGAGCAGTACTTC TRBV5-1 TRBD1 TRBJ2-7 few
CASSVAENTPETQYF TGTGCCAGCAGCGTAGCTGAGAATACCCCAGAGACCCAGTACTTC TRBV9 NA TRBJ2-5 NA
CSAIQGGENIQYF TGCAGTGCCATACAGGGGGGTGAGAACATTCAGTACTTC TRBV20-1 TRBD1 TRBJ2-4 NA
CAALGPRPRSGANVLTF TGTGCGGCGCTCGGGCCCCGTCCTCGATCTGGGGCCAACGTCCTGACTTTC TRBV28 NA TRBJ2-6 NA
CASSTPGGFGYPFTYEQYF TGTGCCAGCAGCACCCCGGGAGGGTTTGGCTACCCCTTCACCTACGAGCAGTACTTC TRBV21-1 NA TRBJ2-7 NA
CASSVGRGVNTGELFF TGTGCCAGCAGTGTGGGAAGGGGGGTGAACACCGGGGAGCTGTTTTTT TRBV6-1 NA TRBJ2-2 few
CSANRIAGDSYNEQFF TGCAGTGCTAACCGAATAGCGGGAGACTCCTACAATGAGCAGTTCTTC TRBV20-1 TRBD2 TRBJ2-1 NA
CASTNRVTNEQFF TGTGCCAGTACCAACAGAGTTACCAATGAGCAGTTCTTC TRBV19 NA TRBJ2-1 NA
CASSLRGLKDTEAFF TGTGCCAGCAGCTTGAGGGGATTAAAGGACACTGAAGCTTTCTTT TRBV5-4 NA TRBJ1-1 few
CSASTHSTGELFF TGCAGTGCCAGTACTCATTCCACCGGGGAGCTGTTTTTT TRBV20-1 NA TRBJ2-2 few
CSATAGNTEAFF TGCAGTGCAACGGCAGGGAACACTGAAGCTTTCTTT TRBV20-1 NA TRBJ1-1 NA
CASSLELAGATYEQYF TGTGCCAGCAGCTTAGAACTAGCGGGAGCTACCTACGAGCAGTACTTC TRBV7-9 TRBD2 TRBJ2-7 NA
CASSLVGQPTDTQYF TGTGCCAGCAGCTTAGTGGGACAGCCTACAGATACGCAGTATTTT TRBV7-2 TRBD1 TRBJ2-3 few
CASSYSASGGYEQYF TGTGCCAGCAGTTACTCCGCATCTGGAGGCTACGAGCAGTACTTC TRBV6-6 NA TRBJ2-7 NA
CSARESSTGIYEQYF TGCAGTGCTAGAGAGAGTAGCACGGGTATCTACGAGCAGTACTTC TRBV20-1 NA TRBJ2-7 NA
CASSYSGTVWGTDTQYF TGTGCCAGCAGTTACTCGGGGACAGTCTGGGGCACAGATACGCAGTATTTT TRBV6-2/TRBV6-3 TRBD1 TRBJ2-3 few
CASSLALWTSGYNEQFF TGTGCCAGCAGCTTAGCGCTGTGGACTAGCGGTTACAATGAGCAGTTCTTC TRBV7-8 TRBD2 TRBJ2-1 NA
CASGAPGLEAFF TGTGCCAGCGGAGCGCCGGGCCTAGAAGCTTTCTTT TRBV2 NA TRBJ1-1 few
CASSLPRYEQYF TGTGCCAGCAGCTTACCGCGCTACGAGCAGTACTTC TRBV7-9 NA TRBJ2-7 NA
CASSRGTKTYEQYF TGTGCCAGCAGTCGAGGGACTAAAACCTACGAGCAGTACTTC TRBV6-5 TRBD2 TRBJ2-7 few
CATSDIAASDYIEQFF TGTGCCACCAGTGACATAGCGGCATCCGACTACATTGAGCAGTTCTTC TRBV24-1 NA TRBJ2-1 NA
CAISDRNPRWEAFF TGTGCCATCAGTGATCGGAACCCGCGCTGGGAAGCTTTCTTT TRBV10-3 NA TRBJ1-1 NA
CASSSPGLADSYEQYF TGTGCCAGCAGTTCGCCGGGACTAGCGGACTCCTACGAGCAGTACTTC TRBV7-9 TRBD2 TRBJ2-7 NA
CSATASKGTGELAKNIQYF TGCAGTGCTACAGCCTCAAAGGGGACAGGGGAACTAGCCAAAAACATTCAGTACTTC TRBV20-1 TRBD1 TRBJ2-4 once